A single sample gave rise to the 25 T cell receptor beta chains below, sequenced in a study of T cell changes during pregnancy in multiple sclerosis. Clones were read by immunoSEQ multiplex PCR, and TCRdb kept only the in-frame ones, dropping some. The sample lists approximately 110,000 clones, 90% to 95% occurring once. Sequenced material: peripheral blood, taken in the third trimester of pregnancy. The origin of the receptors is a female donor with multiple sclerosis, enrolled in a pregnancy study.

V is TRBV14 and J is TRBJ2-7; TRBD1 aligns across 9 bases. The CDR3 is made up of 16 amino acids. Trimming took 6 bases from V and 4 from J; bases not matched to a gene: 13. CDR1 and CDR2 from the germline V gene are SGHDN and FVKESK. The CDR3 loop reads CASRRGTGTGSYEQYF. CDR3 DNA sequence: TGTGCCAGCAGGCGCGGGACCGGGACAGGGTCGTACGAGCAGTACTTC.

The chain employs TRBV11-3 and TRBJ2-3; TRBD2 agrees at 7 bases. The CDR3 length is 18 residues. The junction had 20 bases not matched to a gene; V was cut back by 5 bases and J by 6 bases. Germline CDR1 and CDR2: SGHNT and YENEEA. CDR3 loop: CASSLLPGRESRGDTQYF. CDR3 nucleotide sequence: TGTGCCAGCAGCCTACTACCCGGGCGGGAGTCACGGGGGGATACGCAGTATTTT. The entire variable domain, with the rest obtained from reference TRBV11-3 and TRBJ2-3, is as follows: EAGVVQSPRYKIIEKKQPVAFWCNPISGHNTLYWYLQNLGQGPELLIRYENEEAVDDSQLPKDRFSAERLKGVDSTLKIQPAELGDSAVYLCASSLLPGRESRGDTQYFGPGTRLTVL.

The chain uses TRBV21-1 and TRBJ1-2; the DNA was not compared with TRBD1, the D call given in the table. TRBV21-1 is termed a pseudogene. There are 15 residues in the CDR3. Here the CDR3 DNA reads TGTGCCAGCAGCTTACGGACAGGGAAGCCCTATGGCTACACCTTC. It translates to CASSLRTGKPYGYTF.

The gene calls are TRBV18 and TRBJ1-3, with D maybe TRBD1 (5 bases). Germline CDR1 reads KGHSH; CDR2 reads LQKENI. The CDR3 consists of 16 residues. The V end was cut by 2 bases, the J end by 4 bases, with 15 bases between. Written as DNA, the CDR3 is TGTGCCAGCTCACCAAAGAACTGGGGCTCGGGAAACACCATATATTTT. Residues: CASSPKNWGSGNTIYF.

V gene TRBV13 combines with J gene TRBJ2-5; 8 bases match TRBD2. Germline CDR1 is PRHDT and CDR2 is FYEKMQ (reference sequence). The CDR3 contains 15 residues. Trimming at V came to 3 bases and at J to 4 bases, leaving 7 bases not matched to a gene. CDR3 sequence (DNA): TGTGCCAGCAGCTTTCGGACTAGCCCAACAGAGACCCAGTACTTC. Its translation: CASSFRTSPTETQYF.

The rearrangement joins TRBV7-8 to TRBJ2-1; 8 positions match TRBD2. Germline-derived CDR1 and CDR2 are SGHVS and FQNEAQ. The V gene end was trimmed by 2 bases and the J gene end by 4 bases; junction bases not matched to a gene: 4. The CDR3 is made up of 15 amino acids. The CDR3 sequence: CASSLRGGTYNEQFF. CDR3 sequence (DNA): TGTGCCAGCAGCTTACGGGGGGGGACGTACAATGAGCAGTTCTTC.

The V gene is TRBV19, the J gene TRBJ2-2; D might be TRBD2 (6 bases). Germline CDR1 reads LNHDA; CDR2 reads SQIVND (reference sequence). This CDR3 has 19 residues. Trimming pared 4 bases from V and 5 bases from J, leaving 26 bases between. The CDR3 DNA reads as TGTGCCAGTAGTACCCCCCACTCCGGGACTCAAATCGGGACCGGGGAGCTGTTTTTT. This codes for CASSTPHSGTQIGTGELFF. The full variable domain, completed using reference TRBV19 and TRBJ2-2, is DGGITQSPKYLFRKEGQNVTLSCEQNLNHDAMYWYRQDPGQGLRLIYYSQIVNDFQKGDIAEGYSVSREKKESFPLTVTSAQKNPTAFYLCASSTPHSGTQIGTGELFFGEGSRLTVL.

The rearrangement uses TRBV5-1 and TRBJ2-1; 13 nucleotides line up with TRBD2. The germline V gene encodes CDR1 SGHRS and CDR2 YFSETQ. V was clipped by 4 bases and J by 7 bases; unmatched bases: 8. This CDR3 comprises 16 residues. Written as DNA, the CDR3 is TGCGCCAGCAGCCCCGGGACTAGCGGGGCCGCTAATGAGCAGTTCTTC. This gives the protein CASSPGTSGAANEQFF.

The chain carries TRBV5-1 and TRBJ2-7, with D perhaps matching TRBD1 (5 bases). Trimming cost V 3 bases and J 2 bases, with 12 bases left between them. The germline V gene encodes CDR1 SGHRS and CDR2 YFSETQ. The CDR3 is 14 residues long. The CDR3 spells CASSSQGTTYEQYF. The DNA of the CDR3 is TGCGCCAGCAGCTCCCAGGGTACCACCTACGAGCAGTACTTC.

The J gene is TRBJ2-2, the V gene TRBV6-1; TRBD2 aligns across 10 bases. This CDR3 is built from 16 residues. The J segment lost 6 bases and the V segment lost 4 bases, leaving 8 bases of the junction unmatched. The germline V gene has CDR1 MNHNS and CDR2 SASEGT. CDR3 nucleotide sequence: TGTGCCAGCAGTGCGCGCCTAGCGGGAGAGGCCGGGGAGCTGTTTTTT. This encodes CASSARLAGEAGELFF.

This clone appeared once. This chain links TRBV27 with TRBJ1-6; 10 nucleotides match TRBD1. CDR3 length: 14 residues. The ends lost 7 bases at V and 6 bases at J; junction bases unmatched: 3. Germline V lookup: CDR1 MNHEY, CDR2 SMNVEV (reference sequence). The DNA for the CDR3 is TGTGCCAGCACCCGGACAGGGGGTAATTCACCCCTCCACTTT. It encodes CASTRTGGNSPLHF.

The rearrangement joins TRBV13 to TRBJ2-1, with a tentative D call TRBD2 (6 bases). The CDR3 totals 15 residues. Between the trimmed V and J ends, which lost 8 bases and 0 bases, there was a span of 14 bases. Germline lookup yields CDR1 PRHDT and CDR2 FYEKMQ (reference sequence). The CDR3 here is CASGSGRGSYNEQFF. CDR3 coding DNA: TGTGCCAGCGGGAGCGGGCGGGGCTCCTACAATGAGCAGTTCTTC.

The rearrangement links TRBV18 to TRBJ1-2, with D perhaps TRBD1 (6 bases). The germline CDR1 and CDR2 sequences are KGHSH and LQKENI. This CDR3 has 15 amino acids. V lost 3 bases and J 4 bases, leaving 15 bases between the germline ends. The DNA of the CDR3 is TGTGCCAGCTCACCCCAGGGGACCTTCTTCTATGGCTACACCTTC. Protein: CASSPQGTFFYGYTF.

This clone was found once. The chain has TRBV12-2 and TRBJ2-5; the D segment call TRBD1 is taken from the table without a DNA check. TRBV12-2 represents a pseudogene. This CDR3 region has 14 residues. The CDR3 sequence: CASRLGLRGETQYF. CDR3 bases: TGTGCAAGTCGCTTAGGACTCAGGGGAGAGACCCAGTACTTC.

This chain uses TRBV7-6 with TRBJ1-3; D uncertain. The CDR3 extends over 14 amino acids. Deletions cut 7 bases from V and 4 bases from J, with 14 bases between. The germline V gene encodes CDR1 SGHVS and CDR2 FNYEAQ. The CDR3 DNA sequence: TGTGCCAGCAACCTAGGAGAGCCCGGAAACACCATATATTTT. This translates into CASNLGEPGNTIYF.

This clone was seen just once. The chain couples TRBV4-1 to TRBJ1-1; 7 nucleotides agree with TRBD1. V lost 0 bases to trimming and J lost 1 base; unmatched junction nucleotides: 14. Germline CDR1 MGHRA, CDR2 YSYEKL. CDR3 length: 19 residues. CDR3 amino acids: CASSQDGSDRVSRNTEAFF. In DNA, the CDR3 is TGCGCCAGCAGCCAAGATGGCAGTGACAGGGTTAGTAGGAACACTGAAGCTTTCTTT.

The V gene is TRBV27, the J gene TRBJ2-3, with 7 bases matching TRBD2. Germline V gene sequence: CDR1 MNHEY, CDR2 SMNVEV (reference sequence). The CDR3 is 16 residues long. V shed 6 bases and J 3 bases; nucleotides not matched to a gene: 12. CDR3 loop: CASSPRGAGATDTQYF. The CDR3 nucleotides read TGTGCCAGCAGCCCAAGAGGTGCGGGAGCGACAGATACGCAGTATTTT.

The chain joins TRBV19 to TRBJ2-7; 10 positions agree with TRBD1. Germline values: CDR1 LNHDA, CDR2 SQIVND (reference sequence). J was trimmed by 2 bases and V by 3 bases; bases with no gene match: 4. The CDR3 sequence is 15 residues long. The CDR3 DNA reads TGTGCCAGTAGTATCTTCGGACAGGGGGCCTACGAGCAGTACTTC. Protein: CASSIFGQGAYEQYF.

The chain links TRBV5-6 to TRBJ2-2; 7 bases map to TRBD2. CDR3 length equals 17 residues. Germline assignment: CDR1 SGHDT and CDR2 YYEEEE. Trimming at V came to 2 bases and at J to 6 bases, leaving 13 bases not matched to a gene. As DNA, the CDR3 is TGTGCCAGCAGCTTTCCCAGATCGACCCGGGAGGCCGGGGAGCTGTTTTTT. It codes for CASSFPRSTREAGELFF.

This rearrangement joins TRBV29-1 to TRBJ2-7; TRBD2 aligns across 8 bases. The CDR3 has 13 residues. CDR1 and CDR2 (germline): SQVTM, ANQGSEA. Trimming took 1 base from V and 5 from J; bases not matched to a gene: 4. The CDR3 region has the DNA TGCAGCGTTGAAGCTAGCGGGCACCACGAGCAGTACTTC. Protein product: CSVEASGHHEQYF.

J is TRBJ1-1 and V is TRBV14, with D possibly being TRBD1 (5 bases). The germline V gene has CDR1 SGHDN and CDR2 FVKESK. The CDR3 covers 15 residues. Deletions cut 4 bases from V and 0 bases from J, with 12 bases between. DNA of the CDR3: TGTGCCAGCAGCCCCTCTCGACAGATGAACACTGAAGCTTTCTTT. Translated: CASSPSRQMNTEAFF.

The J gene is TRBJ1-4, the V gene TRBV18; TRBD1 is a possible D gene (5 bases). The CDR3 runs 13 residues. Germline V gene sequence: CDR1 KGHSH, CDR2 LQKENI. V was clipped by 5 bases and J by 1 base, with 5 bases between them. The CDR3 loop reads CASSTGTNEKLFF. In DNA form, the CDR3 reads TGTGCCAGCTCAACAGGAACTAATGAAAAACTGTTTTTT.

The chain employs TRBV9 and TRBJ2-4; 8 bases map to TRBD1. V was pared by 3 bases and J by 5 bases, with 4 bases of the junction left unmatched. This CDR3 is built from 14 residues. Germline V gene data show CDR1 as SGDLS and CDR2 as YYNGEE. DNA for the CDR3: TGTGCCAGCAGCGCTTCGACAGGGGAAAACATTCAGTACTTC. Translated, it gives CASSASTGENIQYF.

The genes are TRBV27 and TRBJ2-1, with D possibly matching TRBD1 (5 bases). V was pared by 4 bases and J by 2 bases, with 12 bases between. Germline loops: CDR1 MNHEY, CDR2 SMNVEV (reference sequence). This CDR3 contains 15 residues. The CDR3 protein is CASSSQGFAYNEQFF. CDR3 sequence (DNA): TGTGCCAGCAGTTCGCAGGGCTTTGCCTACAATGAGCAGTTCTTC.

The V and J genes are TRBV9 and TRBJ2-5, with unresolved D. The CDR3 spans 12 residues. The V and J ends lost 3 bases and 0 bases respectively, with 3 bases between them. Germline V gives CDR1 SGDLS, CDR2 YYNGEE. The CDR3 sequence: CASSANQETQYF. CDR3 bases: TGTGCCAGCAGCGCCAACCAAGAGACCCAGTACTTC.